This TCR beta chain was sequenced in a study of T-cell memory formation after mild COVID-19. Study-wide background: Largely, the TCR clusters proved donor specific. General study findings and limits: Contracting clones, day 15 to 85, had balanced CD4/CD8, and later expanders favored CD4+. A subset of responding clones appeared in pre-infection memory, suggesting cross-reactive memory joined.

The CDR3 covers 16 residues. V shed 1 base, J shed 7 bases, and the junction held 12 bases outside the gene matches. Germline assignment: CDR1 LGHNA and CDR2 YSLEER. TCRdb passed the 5' RACE reads through MiXCR, listing each CDR3 protein once. The table records 450,000 to 650,000 distinct CDR3 sequences, about a fifth of them present only once. As concerns this clonotype: As yet, its antigen is unknown.

This chain uses TRBV4-3 with TRBJ2-7; 8 bases agree with TRBD2. The sample was PBMCs or a T cell subset sorted from them (not recorded which). The clonotype originates from an adult woman who had mild COVID-19 (a few samples of this study predate the infection). Cell type and time point are not known. Here the CDR3 DNA reads TGCGCCAGCAGCCAAGTCACGGGAGGGGCCTCGCGTGAGCAGTACTTC. Translating it yields CASSQVTGGASREQYF.